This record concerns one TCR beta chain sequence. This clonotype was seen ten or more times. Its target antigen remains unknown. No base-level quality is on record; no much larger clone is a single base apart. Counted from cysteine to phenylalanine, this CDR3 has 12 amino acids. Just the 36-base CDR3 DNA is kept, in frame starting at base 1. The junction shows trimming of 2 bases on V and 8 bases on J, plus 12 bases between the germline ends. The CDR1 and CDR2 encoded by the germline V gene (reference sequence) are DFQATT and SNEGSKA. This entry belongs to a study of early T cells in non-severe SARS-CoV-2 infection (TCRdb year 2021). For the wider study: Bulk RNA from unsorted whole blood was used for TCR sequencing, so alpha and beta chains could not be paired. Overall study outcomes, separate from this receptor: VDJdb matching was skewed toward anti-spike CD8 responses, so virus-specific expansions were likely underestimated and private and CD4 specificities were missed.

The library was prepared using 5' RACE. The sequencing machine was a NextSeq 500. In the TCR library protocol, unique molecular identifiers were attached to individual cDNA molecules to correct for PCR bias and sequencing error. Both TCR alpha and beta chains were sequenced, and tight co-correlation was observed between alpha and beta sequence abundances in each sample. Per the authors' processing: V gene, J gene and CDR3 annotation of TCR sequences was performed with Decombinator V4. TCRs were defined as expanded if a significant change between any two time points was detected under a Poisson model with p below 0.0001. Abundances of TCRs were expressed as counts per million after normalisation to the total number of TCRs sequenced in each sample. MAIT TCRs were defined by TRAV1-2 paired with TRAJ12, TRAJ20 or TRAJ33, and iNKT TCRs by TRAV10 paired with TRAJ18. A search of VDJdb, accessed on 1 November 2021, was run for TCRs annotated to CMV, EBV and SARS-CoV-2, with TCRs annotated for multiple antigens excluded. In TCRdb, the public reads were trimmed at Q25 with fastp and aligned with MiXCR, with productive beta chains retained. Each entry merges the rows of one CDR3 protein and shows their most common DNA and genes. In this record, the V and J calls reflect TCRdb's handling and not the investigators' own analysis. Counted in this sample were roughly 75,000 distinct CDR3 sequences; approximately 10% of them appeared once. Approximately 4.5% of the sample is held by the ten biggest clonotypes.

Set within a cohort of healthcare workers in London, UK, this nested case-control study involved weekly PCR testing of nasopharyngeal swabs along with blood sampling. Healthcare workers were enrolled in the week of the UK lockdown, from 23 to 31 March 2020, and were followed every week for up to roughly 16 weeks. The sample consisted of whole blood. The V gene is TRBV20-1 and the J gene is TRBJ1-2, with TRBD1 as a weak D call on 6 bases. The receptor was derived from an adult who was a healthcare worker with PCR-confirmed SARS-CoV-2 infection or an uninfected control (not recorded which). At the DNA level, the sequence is TGCAGTGCTAGACGACCACAGGGAGGCTACACCTTC. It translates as CSARRPQGGYTF.